The rows below give T cell receptor beta chains drawn from one sample of a study of vaccination and CD4 T cells after COVID-19. TCRdb analysed the PCR reads with MiXCR anew, one entry per CDR3 protein. The sample shows 8,000 to 10,000 distinct CDR3 sequences, roughly 34% of them seen only once. No antigen is known for these receptors. Sequenced sample: CD4+ T cells from blood, cultured in vitro. These receptors came from a human donor who had recovered from COVID-19. Both conserved end residues are part of each CDR3. The order of the fields is J gene, clone size, V gene, D gene, CDR3 protein, CDR3 DNA. D genes are given only for firm matches. Part of the rows lack a size; the others show once, few, many or a class for expanded clones.

j_call: TRBJ1-6; clone_size: -; v_call: TRBV6-1; d_call: TRBD1; cdr3_aa: CASSEVDRGGSPLHF; cdr3_nt: TGTGCCAGCAGTGAAGTCGACAGGGGAGGATCACCCCTCCACTTT
j_call: TRBJ2-7; clone_size: few; v_call: TRBV28; d_call: -; cdr3_aa: CASSPHYEQYF; cdr3_nt: TGTGCCAGCAGTCCTCACTACGAGCAGTACTTC
j_call: TRBJ2-2; clone_size: -; v_call: TRBV15; d_call: -; cdr3_aa: CATTTPNTGELLF; cdr3_nt: TGTGCCACCACGACACCGAACACCGGGGAGCTGTTGTTT
j_call: TRBJ2-5; clone_size: -; v_call: TRBV5-4; d_call: -; cdr3_aa: CASSRRGYQETQYF; cdr3_nt: TGTGCCAGCAGCCGGAGGGGTTATCAAGAGACCCAGTACTTC
j_call: TRBJ2-7; clone_size: -; v_call: TRBV19; d_call: TRBD1; cdr3_aa: CASSIATGGSYEQYF; cdr3_nt: TGTGCCAGTAGTATAGCTACAGGGGGCTCGTACGAGCAGTACTTC
j_call: TRBJ1-5; clone_size: few; v_call: TRBV12-3/TRBV12-4; d_call: -; cdr3_aa: CASSLSALSNQPQHF; cdr3_nt: TGTGCCAGCAGTTTATCCGCGCTTAGCAATCAGCCCCAGCATTTT
j_call: TRBJ1-2; clone_size: few; v_call: TRBV11-3; d_call: -; cdr3_aa: CASSLNRDYGYTF; cdr3_nt: TGTGCCAGCAGCTTGAATAGGGACTATGGCTACACCTTC
j_call: TRBJ2-5; clone_size: -; v_call: TRBV2; d_call: -; cdr3_aa: CASSGNRIGGEETQYF; cdr3_nt: TGTGCCAGCAGTGGTAACAGGATTGGGGGAGAAGAGACCCAGTACTTC
j_call: TRBJ1-1; clone_size: few; v_call: TRBV18; d_call: -; cdr3_aa: CASSQQGGTEAFF; cdr3_nt: TGTGCCAGCTCACAGCAGGGTGGGACTGAAGCTTTCTTT
j_call: TRBJ1-2; clone_size: few; v_call: TRBV6-1; d_call: -; cdr3_aa: CASRTQGNYGYTF; cdr3_nt: TGTGCCAGCAGGACCCAGGGGAACTATGGCTACACCTTC
j_call: TRBJ1-1; clone_size: -; v_call: TRBV2; d_call: -; cdr3_aa: CASCKGVLDTEAFF; cdr3_nt: TGTGCCAGCTGCAAGGGGGTGTTGGACACTGAAGCTTTCTTT
j_call: TRBJ1-2; clone_size: -; v_call: TRBV6-1; d_call: TRBD1; cdr3_aa: CASSQTGVGGYTF; cdr3_nt: TGTGCCAGCAGTCAGACAGGGGTTGGTGGCTACACCTTC
j_call: TRBJ2-3; clone_size: -; v_call: TRBV11-2; d_call: TRBD2; cdr3_aa: CASSPLGWAGVTDTQYF; cdr3_nt: TGTGCCAGCAGCCCACTGGGGTGGGCGGGGGTAACAGATACGCAGTATTTT
j_call: TRBJ2-7; clone_size: few; v_call: TRBV2; d_call: TRBD1; cdr3_aa: CASLYRGDSSYEQYF; cdr3_nt: TGTGCCAGTCTATACAGGGGGGACAGCTCCTACGAGCAGTACTTC
j_call: TRBJ1-3; clone_size: -; v_call: TRBV10-3; d_call: -; cdr3_aa: CAIMEQAGNTIYF; cdr3_nt: TGTGCCATCATGGAACAGGCTGGAAACACCATATATTTT
j_call: TRBJ1-5; clone_size: -; v_call: TRBV4-1; d_call: TRBD1; cdr3_aa: CASSNPGTGRQPQHF; cdr3_nt: TGCGCCAGCAGCAACCCCGGGACAGGGCGTCAGCCCCAGCATTTT
j_call: TRBJ1-2; clone_size: few; v_call: TRBV7-2; d_call: -; cdr3_aa: CASSLGDGYGYTF; cdr3_nt: TGTGCCAGCAGCTTAGGAGACGGCTATGGCTACACCTTC
j_call: TRBJ2-7; clone_size: -; v_call: TRBV18; d_call: -; cdr3_aa: CASQGSDRESQYF; cdr3_nt: TGTGCCAGCCAGGGTTCAGACAGAGAGTCGCAGTACTTC
j_call: TRBJ1-1; clone_size: once; v_call: TRBV4-1; d_call: TRBD1; cdr3_aa: CASSQATGGITEAFF; cdr3_nt: TGCGCCAGCAGCCAAGCGACAGGGGGTATCACTGAAGCTTTCTTT
j_call: TRBJ1-2; clone_size: -; v_call: TRBV19; d_call: -; cdr3_aa: CASSSLQGRHYGYTF; cdr3_nt: TGTGCCAGTAGTAGTCTTCAGGGTAGGCACTATGGCTACACCTTC
j_call: TRBJ1-2; clone_size: few; v_call: TRBV20-1; d_call: -; cdr3_aa: CSAPTLNYGYTF; cdr3_nt: TGCAGTGCCCCGACACTTAACTATGGCTACACCTTC
j_call: TRBJ1-2; clone_size: few; v_call: TRBV20-1; d_call: -; cdr3_aa: CSAPTAGGLEGYTF; cdr3_nt: TGCAGTGCTCCAACCGCTGGGGGACTTGAGGGCTACACCTTC
j_call: TRBJ2-1; clone_size: -; v_call: TRBV19; d_call: -; cdr3_aa: CASSMDGSYNEQFF; cdr3_nt: TGTGCCAGTAGTATGGATGGCTCCTACAATGAGCAGTTCTTC
j_call: TRBJ1-2; clone_size: -; v_call: TRBV5-4; d_call: TRBD1; cdr3_aa: CASGTPGQGSGYTF; cdr3_nt: TGTGCCAGCGGGACCCCAGGACAGGGTAGTGGCTACACCTTC
j_call: TRBJ1-6; clone_size: -; v_call: TRBV30; d_call: TRBD1; cdr3_aa: CAWNPDRGLSPLHF; cdr3_nt: TGTGCCTGGAATCCTGACAGGGGGCTTTCACCCCTCCACTTT
j_call: TRBJ1-2; clone_size: -; v_call: TRBV30; d_call: TRBD1; cdr3_aa: CAWRRGPWDGYTF; cdr3_nt: TGTGCCTGGAGGAGGGGGCCCTGGGATGGCTACACCTTC
j_call: TRBJ1-1; clone_size: medium-sized; v_call: TRBV7-8; d_call: -; cdr3_aa: CASSWGNPNTEAFF; cdr3_nt: TGTGCCAGCAGCTGGGGAAACCCGAACACTGAAGCTTTCTTT
j_call: TRBJ1-2; clone_size: -; v_call: TRBV12-3/TRBV12-4; d_call: -; cdr3_aa: CASRTSGTVYGYTF; cdr3_nt: TGTGCCAGCAGGACGTCCGGGACGGTCTATGGCTACACCTTC
j_call: TRBJ2-7; clone_size: -; v_call: TRBV12-3/TRBV12-4; d_call: TRBD1; cdr3_aa: CASTTPGTGGGEQYF; cdr3_nt: TGTGCCAGCACCACCCCCGGGACAGGGGGAGGTGAGCAGTACTTC
j_call: TRBJ2-3; clone_size: -; v_call: TRBV7-8; d_call: -; cdr3_aa: CASERDNTDTQYF; cdr3_nt: TGTGCCAGCGAAAGGGATAACACAGATACGCAGTATTTT
j_call: TRBJ2-7; clone_size: few; v_call: TRBV20-1; d_call: -; cdr3_aa: CSAGPTEKPYEQYF; cdr3_nt: TGCAGTGCTGGCCCGACGGAAAAGCCCTACGAGCAGTACTTC
j_call: TRBJ2-1; clone_size: few; v_call: TRBV5-1; d_call: TRBD1; cdr3_aa: CASSLETGGYYNEQFF; cdr3_nt: TGCGCCAGCAGCTTGGAAACAGGGGGTTATTACAATGAGCAGTTCTTC
j_call: TRBJ1-1; clone_size: -; v_call: TRBV12-3/TRBV12-4; d_call: -; cdr3_aa: CASSVSWGLNTEAFF; cdr3_nt: TGTGCCAGCAGTGTCTCTTGGGGTTTGAACACTGAAGCTTTCTTT
j_call: TRBJ1-5; clone_size: few; v_call: TRBV24-1; d_call: TRBD1; cdr3_aa: CATSDGRGQQPQHF; cdr3_nt: TGTGCCACCAGTGATGGAAGGGGACAGCAGCCCCAGCATTTT
j_call: TRBJ2-5; clone_size: -; v_call: TRBV6-1; d_call: -; cdr3_aa: CASSRGTEPLLTQYF; cdr3_nt: TGTGCCAGCAGTCGTGGTACAGAGCCTCTTCTCACCCAGTACTTC
j_call: TRBJ1-1; clone_size: -; v_call: TRBV7-9; d_call: -; cdr3_aa: CASSLALRGVKAPHNTEAFF; cdr3_nt: TGTGCCAGCAGCTTAGCGCTCCGGGGGGTAAAAGCACCCCACAACACTGAAGCTTTCTTT
j_call: TRBJ2-5; clone_size: -; v_call: TRBV5-1; d_call: -; cdr3_aa: CASSQRQFQETQYF; cdr3_nt: TGCGCCAGCAGCCAAAGACAGTTCCAAGAGACCCAGTACTTC
j_call: TRBJ1-6; clone_size: -; v_call: TRBV19; d_call: -; cdr3_aa: CASSIRPLDHSPLHF; cdr3_nt: TGTGCCAGTAGTATTCGTCCTCTCGACCATTCACCCCTCCACTTT
j_call: TRBJ1-1; clone_size: few; v_call: TRBV12-3/TRBV12-4; d_call: -; cdr3_aa: CASSLALGQNTEAFF; cdr3_nt: TGTGCCAGCAGTTTAGCCCTGGGACAAAACACTGAAGCTTTCTTT
j_call: TRBJ1-2; clone_size: -; v_call: TRBV19; d_call: -; cdr3_aa: CASRGAGNHYGYTF; cdr3_nt: TGTGCCAGTAGAGGTGCGGGGAATCACTATGGCTACACCTTC
j_call: TRBJ2-5; clone_size: -; v_call: TRBV27; d_call: TRBD2; cdr3_aa: CASRPAGGQETQYF; cdr3_nt: TGTGCCAGCAGGCCAGCGGGGGGCCAAGAGACCCAGTACTTC
j_call: TRBJ2-7; clone_size: -; v_call: TRBV2; d_call: -; cdr3_aa: CASRAAAGSYEQYF; cdr3_nt: TGTGCCAGCAGGGCCGCGGCGGGATCCTACGAGCAGTACTTC
j_call: TRBJ1-5; clone_size: -; v_call: TRBV12-3/TRBV12-4; d_call: TRBD1; cdr3_aa: CASSFTGGSQPQHF; cdr3_nt: TGTGCCAGCAGTTTTACAGGGGGCAGTCAGCCCCAGCATTTT
j_call: TRBJ1-1; clone_size: once; v_call: TRBV30; d_call: -; cdr3_aa: CAWSSRDTEAFF; cdr3_nt: TGTGCCTGGAGTAGCAGGGACACTGAAGCTTTCTTT
j_call: TRBJ2-1; clone_size: -; v_call: TRBV29-1; d_call: -; cdr3_aa: CSVEMVNNEQFF; cdr3_nt: TGCAGCGTTGAAATGGTCAACAATGAGCAGTTCTTC
j_call: TRBJ2-1; clone_size: few; v_call: TRBV28; d_call: TRBD2; cdr3_aa: CASSLQRGAHNEQFF; cdr3_nt: TGTGCCAGCAGTCTTCAGCGGGGGGCCCACAATGAGCAGTTCTTC
j_call: TRBJ2-3; clone_size: few; v_call: TRBV12-3/TRBV12-4; d_call: -; cdr3_aa: CASSLSRGRSDTQYF; cdr3_nt: TGTGCCAGCAGTTTAAGTCGGGGCCGATCAGATACGCAGTATTTT
j_call: TRBJ2-1; clone_size: few; v_call: TRBV7-8; d_call: -; cdr3_aa: CASSIGTANEQFF; cdr3_nt: TGTGCCAGCAGCATTGGGACCGCTAATGAGCAGTTCTTC
j_call: TRBJ2-5; clone_size: -; v_call: TRBV12-3/TRBV12-4; d_call: TRBD2; cdr3_aa: CASSLDGGAKETQYF; cdr3_nt: TGTGCCAGCAGTTTAGACGGGGGGGCCAAAGAGACCCAGTACTTC
j_call: TRBJ1-1; clone_size: -; v_call: TRBV28; d_call: -; cdr3_aa: CASIPPAGTNTEAFF; cdr3_nt: TGTGCCAGCATTCCGCCAGCGGGGACGAACACTGAAGCTTTCTTT
j_call: TRBJ1-1; clone_size: -; v_call: TRBV20-1; d_call: TRBD1; cdr3_aa: CSARGDRGNTEAFF; cdr3_nt: TGCAGTGCTAGGGGGGACAGGGGTAACACTGAAGCTTTCTTT